The 30 T cell receptor beta chains presented below share a single source sample, sequenced in a study of response to subunit inactivated influenza vaccine. TCRdb re-analysed the RT-PCR reads in MiXCR, keeping a single row per CDR3 protein. In the table there are about 700,000 distinct CDR3 sequences, around 16% of which are singletons. Specimen: PBMCs from blood, collected roughly 12 days after vaccination. These receptors all stem from a man aged 45-65 years who received an inactivated influenza vaccine.

DNA of the CDR3: TGCAGCTCCCGCCGGGACAGGGGTAGTGAGCAGTTCTTC. Translation gives CSSRRDRGSEQFF. The gene calls are TRBV29-1 and TRBJ2-1; 10 bases line up with TRBD1. Germline values: CDR1 SQVTM, CDR2 ANQGSEA. Trimming removed 8 bases from V and 9 bases from J; junction bases left unmatched: 10. This CDR3 is 13 amino acids long.

V and J are TRBV20-1 and TRBJ1-1, with D unresolved. Looked up from germline, CDR1 is DFQATT and CDR2 is SNEGSKA (reference sequence). This CDR3 is 13 amino acids long. V gave up 3 bases and J gave up 4 bases, with 12 bases separating them. CDR3 sequence (DNA): TGCAGTGCTAGGTACAACCGGGGCACTGAAGCTTTCTTT. Encoded protein: CSARYNRGTEAFF.

The V call is TRBV7-2, the J call TRBJ2-7; D perhaps matches TRBD2 (6 bases). The CDR3 extends over 14 amino acids. Germline V gene sequence: CDR1 SGHTA, CDR2 FQGNSA. V gave up 1 base and J gave up 5 bases, with 12 bases separating them. CDR3 coding DNA: TGTGCCAGCAGCTTAGAATCAGGCGGGAACGAGCAGTACTTC. Translation: CASSLESGGNEQYF.

This chain joins TRBV28 and TRBJ2-2; a possible D gene is TRBD2 (6 bases). Germline V gives CDR1 MDHEN, CDR2 SYDVKM. Trimming took off 7 bases at V and 5 bases at J, with 17 bases between the two ends. CDR3 size: 15 residues. Here the CDR3 reads CASTIRGTPTGELFF. The CDR3 region has the DNA TGTGCCAGCACCATTCGGGGGACCCCAACCGGGGAGCTGTTTTTT.

The chain employs TRBV12-3 or TRBV12-4 and TRBJ2-3; 7 bases match TRBD1. The junction had 9 bases not matched to a gene; V was cut back by 4 bases and J by 2 bases. The CDR3 runs to 16 residues. CDR3 in DNA: TGTGCCAGCAGTTCATATGACAGGGCCCACACAGATACGCAGTATTTT. Amino acid sequence: CASSSYDRAHTDTQYF.

The V call is TRBV20-1, the J call TRBJ1-1; no definite D call. This CDR3 contains 12 residues. From germline, CDR1 is DFQATT and CDR2 SNEGSKA (reference sequence). V was clipped by 0 bases and J by 7 bases, with 9 bases between them. CDR3 DNA sequence: TGCAGTGCTAGAGATATAATCAATGAAGCTTTCTTT. Translation gives CSARDIINEAFF.

The chain links TRBV10-3 to TRBJ2-2, with TRBD1 matching over 7 bases. This CDR3 comprises 14 residues. V was clipped by 6 bases and J by 5 bases; unmatched bases: 6. The V gene's germline CDR1 is ENHRY and CDR2 SYGVKD. In DNA, the CDR3 is TGTGCCATCAGGCGACAGGGAGAGACCGGGGAGCTGTTTTTT. Its translation: CAIRRQGETGELFF.

This sequence joins TRBV27 and TRBJ2-1; maybe TRBD1 (6 bases). Per the germline V gene, CDR1 is MNHEY and CDR2 is SMNVEV (reference sequence). The V and J ends lost 4 bases and 5 bases respectively, with 21 bases between them. CDR3 length: 17 residues. CDR3 loop: CASSSLPRQDVNNEQFF. For the CDR3, the DNA is TGTGCCAGCAGTTCCCTCCCCCGACAGGATGTGAACAATGAGCAGTTCTTC.

The rearrangement links TRBV7-2 to TRBJ2-5; perhaps TRBD2 as D (6 bases). Per germline, CDR1 SGHTA and CDR2 FQGNSA. CDR3 length: 15 residues. V was trimmed by 5 bases and J by 0 bases, leaving 13 bases between them. The chain's CDR3 is CASSRTGGYQETQYF. The DNA of the CDR3 is TGTGCCAGCAGCCGAACAGGAGGGTACCAAGAGACCCAGTACTTC.

The table lists this clonotype with many counts. The chain employs TRBV4-2 and TRBJ2-5; perhaps TRBD1 as D (6 bases). CDR3 length: 14 amino acids. CDR1 and CDR2 from the germline V gene are LGHNA and YNFKEQ. V was shortened by 4 bases and J by 5 bases, with 14 bases between the two germline ends. The CDR3 bases are TGTGCCAGCAGCCGACCGGGACAATTCGAGACCCAGTACTTC. It is translated as CASSRPGQFETQYF.

A few counts support this clonotype. This sequence joins TRBV5-1 and TRBJ2-2; D ambiguous. V lost 4 bases, J lost 3 bases, and 13 bases lay in between. The germline gives CDR1 SGHRS, CDR2 YFSETQ. The CDR3 runs to 15 residues. The DNA of the CDR3 is TGCGCCAGCAGCCCTGATAATGGGTACACCGGGGAGCTGTTTTTT. Protein product: CASSPDNGYTGELFF.

The chain recombines TRBV15 with TRBJ2-7; 11 bases are a match to TRBD1. CDR1 is LNHNV and CDR2 is YYDKDF in the germline V gene (reference sequence). V lost 4 bases, J lost 0 bases, and 2 bases stayed unmatched. The CDR3 has 15 amino acids. CDR3 bases: TGTGCCACCAGCAAAGGACAGGGGGCCTCCTACGAGCAGTACTTC. Protein sequence: CATSKGQGASYEQYF.

A note on this clonotype: Germline is not matched at one junction end, which may reflect a read error. J is TRBJ2-1 and V is TRBV20-1, with a possible D match to TRBD1 (6 bases). CDR3 length equals 16 residues. Per germline, CDR1 DFQATT and CDR2 SNEGSKA (reference sequence). In DNA, the CDR3 is TGCAGTGCTAACGGGGACAAGCGGAGCTCCCACAATGAGCAGTTCTTC. Its protein product is CSANGDKRSSHNEQFF.

V is TRBV20-1 and J is TRBJ1-4; D uncertain. This CDR3 region has 15 residues. Trimming left V 0 bases short and J 7 bases short, with 15 bases between. The germline CDR1 and CDR2 sequences are DFQATT and SNEGSKA (reference sequence). CDR3 amino acids: CSARDWKRVGEKLFF. The CDR3 DNA reads TGCAGTGCTAGAGATTGGAAGAGAGTTGGTGAAAAACTGTTTTTT.

The chain uses TRBV7-2 and TRBJ2-6; D not certain. The CDR3 is made up of 15 amino acids. Looked up from germline, CDR1 is SGHTA and CDR2 is FQGNSA. V was shortened by 2 bases and J by 0 bases, with 5 bases between the two germline ends. CDR3 DNA: TGTGCCAGCAGCTTATGGAACTCTGGGGCCAACGTCCTGACTTTC. It encodes CASSLWNSGANVLTF.

This sequence joins TRBV27 and TRBJ2-1, with a weak D call TRBD1 (5 bases). CDR1 and CDR2 from the germline V gene are MNHEY and SMNVEV (reference sequence). V gave up 3 bases and J gave up 4 bases, with 10 bases separating them. CDR3 length: 14 residues. The CDR3 bases are TGTGCCAGCAGTTTCAGGGCCCTATACAATGAGCAGTTCTTC. This sequence encodes CASSFRALYNEQFF.

This chain uses TRBV4-1 with TRBJ2-2; TRBD2 is a possible D gene (6 bases). From germline, CDR1 is MGHRA and CDR2 YSYEKL. V was cut by 0 bases and J by 13 bases, with 12 bases left in between. CDR3 length: 13 amino acids. The CDR3 region has the DNA TGCGCCAGCAGCCAAGAACGACTAGATGTGCTGTTTTTT. It translates to CASSQERLDVLFF.

This clonotype was found a few times. The chain uses TRBV19 and TRBJ2-5; 11 bases align to TRBD1. This CDR3 has 16 amino acids. V lost 8 bases and J lost 4; bases outside the gene matches: 12. Germline lookup yields CDR1 LNHDA and CDR2 SQIVND (reference sequence). CDR3 in amino acids: CASSKLGQGVTETQYF. In DNA form, the CDR3 reads TGTGCCAGTTCAAAACTGGGACAGGGGGTGACAGAGACCCAGTACTTC.

Only a few counts were recorded for this clonotype. The rearrangement uses TRBV6-5 and TRBJ2-5; D may be TRBD2 (7 bases). Trimming pared 2 bases from V and 3 bases from J, leaving 10 bases between. This CDR3 has 14 amino acids. Looked up from germline, CDR1 is MNHEY and CDR2 is SVGAGI. The CDR3 DNA sequence: TGTGCCAGCAGTTACAGGGGGGGAGAAGAGACCCAGTACTTC. Protein: CASSYRGGEETQYF.

This clonotype was found a few times. The chain is built from TRBV6-1 and TRBJ1-3; possible D gene TRBD1, 5 bases. Germline V gene sequence: CDR1 MNHNS, CDR2 SASEGT. The CDR3 is made up of 17 amino acids. Between the trimmed V and J ends, which lost 5 bases and 0 bases, there was a span of 17 bases. CDR3 residues: CASSLRGSLLSGNTIYF. The CDR3 DNA reads TGTGCCAGCAGTCTGAGGGGCAGCCTACTCTCTGGAAACACCATATATTTT.

This clonotype was found a few times. At one of its ends the junction is not consistent with the germline gene, which may arise from a read error. The genes are TRBV5-6 and TRBJ2-5, with D uncertain. The CDR3 runs 14 residues. Germline V CDR1 and CDR2: SGHDT, YYEEEE. The CDR3: CASSLAGPLGVVRF. CDR3 sequence (DNA): TGTGCCAGCAGCTTGGCCGGGCCGCTGGGTGTAGTAAGATTC.

This clonotype has at least ten counts. J is TRBJ1-3 and V is TRBV3-1; the D gene is possibly TRBD1 (5 bases). The CDR3 is made up of 18 amino acids. Trimming left V 1 base short and J 1 base short, with 17 bases between. The germline V gene has CDR1 LGHDT and CDR2 YNNKEL (reference sequence). The CDR3 nucleotides are TGTGCCAGCAGCCAAGGAGGGATAAACAGGATTTCTGGAAACACCATATATTTT. Its translation: CASSQGGINRISGNTIYF.

This chain connects TRBV4-1 to TRBJ1-5, with no clear D. Trimming stripped 1 base from V and 5 bases from J, with 12 bases between. Per germline, CDR1 MGHRA and CDR2 YSYEKL. This CDR3 is built from 15 residues. The CDR3: CASSQVDWVDQPQHF. CDR3 in DNA: TGCGCCAGCAGCCAAGTGGACTGGGTGGATCAGCCCCAGCATTTT.

The chain links TRBV7-8 to TRBJ2-7; D not resolved. The CDR3 totals 15 residues. V lost 0 bases and J lost 0, with 9 bases in between. Germline V gives CDR1 SGHVS, CDR2 FQNEAQ. CDR3 residues: CASSLAARTSYEQYF. In DNA, the CDR3 is TGTGCCAGCAGCTTAGCGGCGAGAACCTCCTACGAGCAGTACTTC.

The chain combines TRBV4-3 with TRBJ2-6; 7 bases are a match to TRBD1. V lost 1 base and J lost 2; bases outside the gene matches: 11. Per the germline V gene, CDR1 is LGHNA and CDR2 is YSLEER. CDR3 length equals 19 residues. As DNA, the CDR3 is TGCGCCAGCAGCCAAGCCTCCGGGACAGCCAATCCTGGGGCCAACGTCCTGACTTTC. It specifies CASSQASGTANPGANVLTF.

The chain employs TRBV5-6 and TRBJ1-2; 8 positions match TRBD1. V gave up 4 bases and J gave up 6 bases; unmatched junction bases: 8. This CDR3 has 14 residues. Germline lookup yields CDR1 SGHDT and CDR2 YYEEEE. The CDR3 DNA reads as TGTGCCAGCAGCGGAGGGACAGGAATTAATGGCTACACCTTC. It encodes CASSGGTGINGYTF.

The chain is built from TRBV6-6 and TRBJ2-7; D is ambiguous. CDR3 size: 12 residues. V was pared by 6 bases and J by 7 bases, with 13 bases between. Per germline, CDR1 MNHNY and CDR2 SVGAGI (reference sequence). The CDR3 region has the DNA TGTGCCAGCAGCCCCAAAGGTACGGAGCAGTACTTC. It translates to CASSPKGTEQYF.

The chain links TRBV9 to TRBJ2-7, with 8 nucleotides matching TRBD2. This CDR3 spans 14 amino acids. The germline V gene encodes CDR1 SGDLS and CDR2 YYNGEE. Trimming took 3 bases from V and 2 from J; bases not matched to a gene: 4. The CDR3 DNA sequence: TGTGCCAGCAGCGCGAGCGGGGGAACCTACGAGCAGTACTTC. This sequence encodes CASSASGGTYEQYF.

The genes are TRBV4-3 and TRBJ2-3; D call uncertain. Trimming left V 3 bases short and J 0 bases short, with 7 bases between. Germline-derived CDR1 and CDR2 are LGHNA and YSLEER. CDR3 size: 14 residues. The CDR3 nucleotides read TGCGCCAGCAGCCAGTTCTACAGCACAGATACGCAGTATTTT. Its translation is CASSQFYSTDTQYF.

The gene calls are TRBV4-3 and TRBJ1-4; D call uncertain. Germline V lookup: CDR1 LGHNA, CDR2 YSLEER. This CDR3 region has 16 residues. V was clipped by 0 bases and J by 5 bases, with 13 bases between them. CDR3 sequence (DNA): TGCGCCAGCAGCCAAGATCGCGCAGTTCGGAATGAAAAACTGTTTTTT. It yields the protein CASSQDRAVRNEKLFF.